A single sample is the source of the 19 T cell receptor beta chains below, sequenced in a study of blood T cell repertoires in COVID-19. The method was immunoSEQ multiplex PCR; TCRdb's version includes in-frame clones alone and lacks a portion of them. The data contain 85,000 to 95,000 clones, about nine tenths of them singletons. Sequencing was carried out using peripheral blood. The receptor set was obtained from a man between 60 and 75 years old with COVID-19, enrolled during active disease.

This chain joins TRBV24-1 and TRBJ2-7; D is unclear. CDR1 KGHDR and CDR2 SFDVKD come from the germline V gene. V lost 10 bases and J lost 5, with 8 bases in between. This CDR3 contains 10 residues. The CDR3 here is CATTEDEQYF. Written as DNA, the CDR3 is TGTGCCACAACCGAGGACGAGCAGTACTTC.

The chain combines TRBV5-1 with TRBJ1-4; D gene ambiguous. CDR3 size: 16 residues. Germline V gene data show CDR1 as SGHRS and CDR2 as YFSETQ. Trimming took off 0 bases at V and 7 bases at J, with 16 bases between the two ends. This chain's CDR3 is CASSLVGGLSGEKLFF. The CDR3 DNA is TGCGCCAGCAGCTTGGTAGGTGGGCTAAGCGGTGAAAAACTGTTTTTT.

The chain is built from TRBV11-2 and TRBJ1-6; D unclear. V was cut by 3 bases and J by 9 bases, with 21 bases left in between. Germline CDR1 and CDR2: SGHAT and FQNNGV. The CDR3 extends over 17 amino acids. CDR3 sequence reads: CASSLIGDEVSSSPLHF. For the CDR3, the DNA is TGTGCCAGCAGCTTGATCGGTGATGAAGTTAGTAGTTCACCCCTCCACTTT.

This rearrangement joins TRBV28 to TRBJ1-5; D is ambiguous. V was shortened by 5 bases and J by 7 bases, with 9 bases between the two germline ends. Germline assignment: CDR1 MDHEN and CDR2 SYDVKM. The CDR3 is made up of 12 amino acids. DNA for the CDR3: TGTGCCAGCAGTACGGGAGGGCAGCCCCAGCATTTT. This gives the protein CASSTGGQPQHF.

This chain links TRBV27 with TRBJ2-2, with 7 bases matching TRBD2. V lost 5 bases and J lost 0; bases outside the gene matches: 6. Per germline, CDR1 MNHEY and CDR2 SMNVEV (reference sequence). The CDR3 covers 16 residues. CDR3 loop: CASSPGLGSNTGELFF. The CDR3 DNA is TGTGCCAGCAGTCCCGGACTAGGCTCGAACACCGGGGAGCTGTTTTTT.

The chain carries TRBV6-5 and TRBJ1-2; TRBD1 agrees at 12 bases. Trimming cost V 7 bases and J 8 bases; bases outside gene matches: 11. The germline CDR1 and CDR2 sequences are MNHEY and SVGAGI. There are 15 residues in the CDR3. The chain's CDR3 is CASTKGQGASRGYTF. The CDR3 nucleotides read TGTGCCAGCACCAAGGGACAGGGGGCGTCTCGCGGCTACACCTTC.

This clone was counted once. The chain is built from TRBV6-5 and TRBJ2-3, with 13 bases lining up with TRBD2. The CDR3 sequence is 16 residues long. Germline V gene sequence: CDR1 MNHEY, CDR2 SVGAGI. The junction had 0 bases not matched to a gene; V was cut back by 2 bases and J by 1 base. CDR3 loop: CASSYGLAGGTDTQYF. The DNA of the CDR3 is TGTGCCAGCAGTTACGGACTAGCGGGGGGCACAGATACGCAGTATTTT.

The chain carries TRBV27 and TRBJ2-2, with D perhaps matching TRBD1 (6 bases). Germline lookup yields CDR1 MNHEY and CDR2 SMNVEV (reference sequence). The length of the CDR3 is 15 residues. V was clipped by 5 bases and J by 7 bases, with 17 bases between them. DNA for the CDR3: TGTGCCAGCAGTCCGACCGGACAGTTTGGCGGGGAGCTGTTTTTT. Protein product: CASSPTGQFGGELFF.

This clone was counted between two and nine times. V gene TRBV11-3 combines with J gene TRBJ2-1, with TRBD2 identical over 7 bases. V trimming: 4 bases; J trimming: 10 bases; junction bases outside the gene matches: 13. Germline loops: CDR1 SGHNT, CDR2 YENEEA. The CDR3 spans 15 residues. The CDR3 DNA follows: TGTGCCAGCAGCTCAGCGGGATCCGGCAACGAGGAGCAGTTCTTC. This translates into CASSSAGSGNEEQFF.

V is TRBV18 and J is TRBJ1-5; the D is unclear. The CDR3 runs to 13 residues. V was trimmed by 3 bases and J by 4 bases, leaving 7 bases between them. From germline, CDR1 is KGHSH and CDR2 LQKENI. Written as DNA, the CDR3 is TGTGCCAGCTCACCTGACAAGAATCAGCCCCAGCATTTT. Protein product: CASSPDKNQPQHF.

This sequence joins TRBV19 and TRBJ2-2; 7 nucleotides line up with TRBD2. The trim removed 10 bases at V and 0 bases at J, leaving 5 bases unmatched. The CDR3 runs to 14 residues. CDR1 and CDR2 (germline): LNHDA, SQIVND (reference sequence). This CDR3 is CATTGLANTGELFF. The CDR3 bases are TGTGCCACAACAGGACTAGCGAACACCGGGGAGCTGTTTTTT.

The chain couples TRBV7-8 to TRBJ1-5; 9 nucleotides line up with TRBD1. Germline CDR1 reads SGHVS; CDR2 reads FQNEAQ. The trim removed 2 bases at V and 7 bases at J, leaving 3 bases unmatched. The CDR3 is made up of 14 amino acids. CDR3 bases: TGTGCCAGCAGCTTAAGGACAGGGGAACAGCCCCAGCATTTT. It codes for CASSLRTGEQPQHF.

The V call is TRBV30, the J call TRBJ2-7; 8 nucleotides align to TRBD1. This CDR3 comprises 14 residues. CDR1 and CDR2 from the germline V gene are GTSNPN and SVGIG (reference sequence). Trimming removed 5 bases from V and 4 bases from J; junction bases left unmatched: 10. Here the CDR3 reads CAWLGRQGAYEQYF. The DNA of the CDR3 is TGTGCCTGGCTCGGACGGCAGGGGGCATACGAGCAGTACTTC. Supplemented by reference TRBV30 and TRBJ2-7, the full variable domain reads SQTIHQWPATLVQPVGSPLSLECTVEGTSNPNLYWYRQAAGRGLQLLFYSVGIGQISSEVPQNLSASRPQDRQFILSSKKLLLSDSGFYLCAWLGRQGAYEQYFGPGTRLTVT.

This clone has only one observation. V and J are TRBV5-1 and TRBJ2-7; a possible D gene is TRBD2 (6 bases). The germline CDR1 and CDR2 sequences are SGHRS and YFSETQ. V lost 3 bases and J 5 bases, leaving 9 bases between the germline ends. This CDR3 has 12 residues. CDR3 amino acids: CASSSPGDEQYF. The CDR3 nucleotides read TGCGCCAGCAGCTCCCCGGGGGACGAGCAGTACTTC. Full variable domain (missing parts from reference TRBV5-1 and TRBJ2-7): KAGVTQTPRYLIKTRGQQVTLSCSPISGHRSVSWYQQTPGQGLQFLFEYFSETQRNKGNFPGRFSGRQFSNSRSEMNVSTLELGDSALYLCASSSPGDEQYFGPGTRLTVT.

The rearrangement links TRBV6-4 to TRBJ2-1; D gene uncertain. Germline CDR1 is MRHNA and CDR2 is SNTAGT. Trimming pared 3 bases from V and 7 bases from J, leaving 13 bases between. The CDR3 has 14 residues. DNA of the CDR3: TGTGCCAGCAGTGAGGGCCAGCAGGCAAATGAGCAGTTCTTC. This sequence encodes CASSEGQQANEQFF.

V is TRBV2 and J is TRBJ1-3, with a tentative D call TRBD1 (6 bases). CDR1 SNHLY and CDR2 FYNNEI come from the germline V gene. Trimming took 7 bases from V and 0 from J, leaving 13 bases between them. The CDR3 runs to 15 residues. The CDR3 loop reads CASTSLQGSGNTIYF. CDR3 sequence (DNA): TGTGCCAGCACCTCCCTACAGGGCTCTGGAAACACCATATATTTT.

This chain uses TRBV28 with TRBJ1-4; D gene unclear. V lost 2 bases, J lost 2 bases, and 12 bases lay in between. Germline values: CDR1 MDHEN, CDR2 SYDVKM. This CDR3 contains 16 residues. The chain's CDR3 is CASSLREAATNEKLFF. The CDR3 coding sequence is TGTGCCAGCAGTTTAAGGGAAGCGGCGACTAATGAAAAACTGTTTTTT.

The gene calls are TRBV24-1 and TRBJ1-5, with TRBD1 matching over 8 bases. V was pared by 3 bases and J by 0 bases, with 9 bases of the junction left unmatched. Germline V CDR1 and CDR2: KGHDR, SFDVKD. This CDR3 contains 18 residues. CDR3 DNA sequence: TGTGCCACCAGTGATGCCTCGACAGGGGACTATAGCAATCAGCCCCAGCATTTT. Its protein product is CATSDASTGDYSNQPQHF.

The chain couples TRBV28 to TRBJ2-7, with 9 bases fitting TRBD2. The CDR3 loop spans 17 amino acids. V lost 6 bases to trimming and J lost 2 bases; unmatched junction nucleotides: 14. Germline V gene sequence: CDR1 MDHEN, CDR2 SYDVKM. The CDR3 loop reads CASSPPRETSGPYEQYF. The CDR3 nucleotides are TGTGCCAGCAGCCCTCCCCGAGAGACTAGCGGTCCCTACGAGCAGTACTTC. The full variable domain, with the rest looked up from reference TRBV28 and TRBJ2-7, is DVKVTQSSRYLVKRTGEKVFLECVQDMDHENMFWYRQDPGLGLRLIYFSYDVKMKEKGDIPEGYSVSREKKERFSLILESASTNQTSMYLCASSPPRETSGPYEQYFGPGTRLTVT.